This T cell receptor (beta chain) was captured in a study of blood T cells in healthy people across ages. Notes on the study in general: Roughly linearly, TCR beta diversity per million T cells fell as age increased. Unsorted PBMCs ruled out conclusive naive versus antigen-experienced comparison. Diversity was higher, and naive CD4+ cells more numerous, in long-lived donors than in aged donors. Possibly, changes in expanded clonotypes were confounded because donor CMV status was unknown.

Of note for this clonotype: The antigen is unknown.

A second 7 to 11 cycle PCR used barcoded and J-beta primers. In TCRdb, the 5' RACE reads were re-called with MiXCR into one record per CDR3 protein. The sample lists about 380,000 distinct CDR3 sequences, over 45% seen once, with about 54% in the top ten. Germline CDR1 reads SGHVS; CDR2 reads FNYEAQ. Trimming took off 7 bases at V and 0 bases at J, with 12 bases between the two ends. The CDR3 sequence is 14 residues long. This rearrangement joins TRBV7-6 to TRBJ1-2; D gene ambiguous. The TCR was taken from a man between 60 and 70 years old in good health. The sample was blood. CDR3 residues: CASTPEIANYGYTF. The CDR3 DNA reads TGTGCCAGCACCCCAGAGATAGCTAACTATGGCTACACCTTC.